The 25 T cell receptor beta chains below come from one sample, sequenced in a study of Ad26.COV2.S vaccination and SARS-CoV-2 variants. Sequencing was performed with immunoSEQ multiplex PCR; in TCRdb, only in-frame clones are kept and a portion is missing. The sample lists 100,000 or so clones; roughly 75% were seen once. Source: peripheral blood, taken after recovery from COVID-19. Receptor source: a human donor who had recovered from COVID-19.

The rearrangement uses TRBV6-5 and TRBJ2-3; 9 bases line up with TRBD2. CDR1 is MNHEY, CDR2 SVGAGI, per germline. V dropped 2 bases and J dropped 1; count of bases not matched to a gene: 1. This CDR3 comprises 15 residues. The CDR3 spells CASSYQRGGTDTQYF. The CDR3 DNA sequence: TGTGCCAGCAGTTACCAGCGGGGGGGCACAGATACGCAGTATTTT.

The chain is built from TRBV9 and TRBJ2-1; 9 nucleotides align to TRBD1. This CDR3 has 15 residues. The ends lost 0 bases at V and 9 bases at J; junction bases unmatched: 7. From germline, CDR1 is SGDLS and CDR2 YYNGEE. The CDR3 here is CASSVGGTGLSEQFF. The CDR3 bases are TGTGCCAGCAGCGTAGGGGGGACAGGGTTAAGTGAGCAGTTCTTC.

The rearrangement links TRBV3-1 (or the pseudogene TRBV3-2) to TRBJ2-2; TRBD1 is a possible D gene (6 bases). CDR3 length equals 16 residues. The germline gives CDR1 LGHDT, CDR2 YNNKEL (reference sequence). Trimming took off 1 base at V and 2 bases at J, with 11 bases between the two ends. This CDR3 reads CASSQVAGVNTGELFF. DNA of the CDR3: TGTGCCAGCAGCCAAGTGGCAGGGGTTAACACCGGGGAGCTGTTTTTT.

This clone was picked up one time. A much more abundant neighbour one base away suggests this may be a read error. The chain combines TRBV6-1 with TRBJ2-7; D unresolved. This CDR3 has 11 residues. Trimming took off 3 bases at V and 3 bases at J, with 3 bases between the two ends. The V gene's germline CDR1 is MNHNS and CDR2 SASEGT. CDR3 sequence: CASSDNYEQYF. CDR3 coding DNA: TGTGCCAGCAGTGATAACTACGAGCAGTACTTC.

This chain connects TRBV27 to TRBJ1-5; D gene unclear. Germline lookup yields CDR1 MNHEY and CDR2 SMNVEV (reference sequence). The CDR3 has 13 residues. Trimming cost V 5 bases and J 4 bases, with 9 bases left between them. The CDR3, as DNA: TGTGCCAGCAGTCCTTTCTCAAATCAGCCCCAGCATTTT. Translating it yields CASSPFSNQPQHF.

This rearrangement joins TRBV7-9 to TRBJ1-5; D gene uncertain. Germline CDR1 and CDR2: SEHNR and FQNEAQ (reference sequence). V was pared by 4 bases and J by 5 bases, with 12 bases between. The CDR3 is 14 residues long. The CDR3 here is CASSSPPFHQPQHF. The CDR3 DNA is TGTGCCAGCAGCTCCCCCCCCTTTCATCAGCCCCAGCATTTT.

This clone was seen only a few times. The chain has TRBV5-4 and TRBJ2-7; 8 positions match TRBD2. Germline V gene data show CDR1 as SGHNT and CDR2 as YYREEE (reference sequence). The ends lost 0 bases at V and 1 base at J; junction bases unmatched: 3. This CDR3 spans 15 amino acids. This CDR3 is CASSLDSGRSYEQYF. As DNA, the CDR3 is TGTGCCAGCAGCTTGGACAGCGGGAGATCCTACGAGCAGTACTTC.

This chain joins TRBV5-1 and TRBJ2-7; possible D gene TRBD1, 5 bases. This CDR3 comprises 14 residues. Germline CDR1 SGHRS, CDR2 YFSETQ. V was clipped by 4 bases and J by 6 bases, with 17 bases between them. The CDR3 here is CASSQDPQGAEQYF. CDR3 bases: TGCGCCAGCAGCCAAGACCCCCAGGGTGCCGAGCAGTACTTC.

The chain recombines TRBV9 with TRBJ2-5; 9 nucleotides align to TRBD1. J gave up 0 bases and V 1 base, and 4 bases lay outside the gene matches. The germline CDR1 and CDR2 sequences are SGDLS and YYNGEE. The CDR3 runs 16 residues. CDR3 loop: CASSVRQGGYQETQYF. For the CDR3, the DNA is TGTGCCAGCAGCGTAAGACAGGGGGGTTACCAAGAGACCCAGTACTTC.

The rearrangement joins TRBV5-6 to TRBJ1-4, with D tentatively TRBD1 (5 bases). Germline V gene lookup returns CDR1 SGHDT and CDR2 YYEEEE. The CDR3 runs 14 residues. V dropped 4 bases and J dropped 5 bases, with 12 bases sitting between them. Written as DNA, the CDR3 is TGTGCCAGCAGCCTACAGGACGCAAATGAAAAACTGTTTTTT. The encoded protein is CASSLQDANEKLFF.

The chain employs TRBV3-1 (or the pseudogene TRBV3-2) and TRBJ2-3, with D unresolved. Germline V gene lookup returns CDR1 LGHDT and CDR2 YNNKEL (reference sequence). V lost 1 base and J 2 bases, leaving 4 bases between the germline ends. The CDR3 totals 13 residues. CDR3 amino acids: CASSQGYTDTQYF. The CDR3 nucleotides read TGTGCCAGCAGCCAAGGGTACACAGATACGCAGTATTTT.

The chain uses TRBV9 and TRBJ2-3; D remains ambiguous. CDR1 is SGDLS, CDR2 YYNGEE, per germline. The V end was cut by 2 bases, the J end by 6 bases, with 4 bases between. The CDR3 has 11 residues. As DNA, the CDR3 is TGTGCCAGCAGCGTCGGGGATACGCAGTATTTT. The encoded protein is CASSVGDTQYF.

The J gene is TRBJ2-3, the V gene TRBV9, with 8 positions matching TRBD1. The CDR3 contains 17 residues. V shed 4 bases, J shed 3 bases, and the junction held 13 bases outside the gene matches. Looked up from germline, CDR1 is SGDLS and CDR2 is YYNGEE. The CDR3 loop reads CASSPRNPQGATDTQYF. In DNA form, the CDR3 reads TGTGCCAGCAGCCCCCGTAATCCCCAGGGGGCGACAGATACGCAGTATTTT.

The rearrangement links TRBV7-3 to TRBJ1-1; possibly TRBD1 for D (6 bases). Looked up from germline, CDR1 is SGHTA and CDR2 is FQGTGA. Trimming pared 5 bases from V and 5 bases from J, leaving 12 bases between. The CDR3 length is 13 residues. The CDR3 nucleotides read TGTGCCAGCAGCGCAAACAGGGAAACTGAAGCTTTCTTT. Amino acids: CASSANRETEAFF.

The V gene is TRBV19, the J gene TRBJ1-1, with D perhaps matching TRBD1 (5 bases). Trimming shortened V by 7 bases and J by 2 bases, and 14 bases separated the two germline ends. This CDR3 comprises 14 residues. CDR1 and CDR2 (germline): LNHDA, SQIVND (reference sequence). The CDR3 sequence is CASTPWGVNTEAFF. Here the CDR3 DNA reads TGTGCCAGTACCCCCTGGGGGGTCAACACTGAAGCTTTCTTT.

The V gene is TRBV19, the J gene TRBJ1-5; 7 nucleotides line up with TRBD1. The V segment lost 8 bases and the J segment 3 bases; nucleotides outside the gene matches: 7. Germline V gene data show CDR1 as LNHDA and CDR2 as SQIVND (reference sequence). This CDR3 region has 14 residues. The CDR3 reads CASAFGQDNQPQHF. In DNA, the CDR3 is TGTGCCAGTGCGTTCGGACAGGACAATCAGCCCCAGCATTTT.

This clone has only one observation. The chain recombines TRBV5-4 with TRBJ1-6; D unclear. V was pared by 6 bases and J by 0 bases, with 7 bases between. Germline CDR1 SGHNT, CDR2 YYREEE (reference sequence). This CDR3 comprises 14 residues. The CDR3 loop is CASKSFSYNSPLHF. In DNA form, the CDR3 reads TGTGCCAGCAAGTCTTTCTCCTATAATTCACCCCTCCACTTT.

This clone was seen more than once but under ten times. The chain links TRBV5-6 to TRBJ1-2, with 8 bases fitting TRBD1. CDR1 is SGHDT and CDR2 is YYEEEE in the germline V gene. This CDR3 spans 13 amino acids. The V gene end was trimmed by 5 bases and the J gene end by 3 bases; junction bases not matched to a gene: 3. The CDR3 sequence is CASRTTGDYGYTF. The CDR3 nucleotides are TGTGCCAGCAGGACGACAGGGGACTATGGCTACACCTTC.

For this clone: Germline is not matched at one junction end, which may reflect a read error. This chain connects TRBV3-1 (or the pseudogene TRBV3-2) to TRBJ2-1; tentatively, D is TRBD1 (5 bases). CDR3 length: 16 residues. Germline values: CDR1 LGHDT, CDR2 YNNKEL (reference sequence). CDR3 nucleotide sequence: TGTGCCAGCAGCCAAGGGCAGGGCAGAGCCTACAACGAGCAGTTCTTC. This codes for CASSQGQGRAYNEQFF.

The chain uses TRBV27 and TRBJ1-6, with 9 bases lining up with TRBD1. The CDR3 is 15 residues long. Trimming took 4 bases from V and 9 from J; bases not matched to a gene: 7. Germline V gene data show CDR1 as MNHEY and CDR2 as SMNVEV (reference sequence). The CDR3 loop is CASSSMGQGASPLHF. The CDR3 bases are TGTGCCAGCAGTTCTATGGGACAGGGCGCTTCACCCCTCCACTTT.

This sequence joins TRBV12-3 or TRBV12-4 and TRBJ2-7; D is uncertain. The CDR3 totals 13 residues. Trimming shortened V by 2 bases and J by 5 bases, and 10 bases separated the two germline ends. The DNA for the CDR3 is TGTGCCAGCAGTTTAAACCAGGCGGACGAGCAGTACTTC. This sequence encodes CASSLNQADEQYF.

The chain uses TRBV30 and TRBJ2-1, with 12 bases identical to TRBD2. CDR1 and CDR2 (germline): GTSNPN, SVGIG (reference sequence). The CDR3 extends over 12 amino acids. V gave up 8 bases and J gave up 10 bases; unmatched junction bases: 6. CDR3 residues: CARGLAGNEQFF. The CDR3 nucleotides read TGTGCCCGAGGACTAGCGGGGAACGAGCAGTTCTTC.

The V gene is TRBV3-1 (or the pseudogene TRBV3-2), the J gene TRBJ2-2, with D tentatively TRBD1 (5 bases). Trimming shortened V by 7 bases and J by 1 base, and 10 bases separated the two germline ends. Per the germline V gene, CDR1 is LGHDT and CDR2 is YNNKEL (reference sequence). CDR3 length: 14 amino acids. The CDR3 protein is CASTDRLNTGELFF. The CDR3 bases are TGTGCCAGCACAGACAGACTGAACACCGGGGAGCTGTTTTTT.

This sequence joins TRBV28 and TRBJ2-1; TRBD1 aligns across 9 bases. Germline CDR1 and CDR2: MDHEN and SYDVKM. The CDR3 spans 13 residues. The J segment lost 9 bases and the V segment lost 6 bases, leaving 6 bases of the junction unmatched. As DNA, the CDR3 is TGTGCCAGCAGAGTATCGGGACAGGGTGAGCAGTTCTTC. Translating it yields CASRVSGQGEQFF. Looking up the rest from reference TRBV28 and TRBJ2-1 gives the full variable domain: DVKVTQSSRYLVKRTGEKVFLECVQDMDHENMFWYRQDPGLGLRLIYFSYDVKMKEKGDIPEGYSVSREKKERFSLILESASTNQTSMYLCASRVSGQGEQFFGPGTRLTVL.

This clone has more than one count but fewer than ten. The chain uses TRBV27 and TRBJ2-1, with a possible D match to TRBD2 (5 bases). The germline CDR1 and CDR2 sequences are MNHEY and SMNVEV (reference sequence). Trimming cost V 0 bases and J 12 bases, with 12 bases left between them. The length of the CDR3 is 13 residues. The DNA for the CDR3 is TGTGCCAGCAGTTTATCAGCGGAGGTGTGGCAGTTCTTC. Amino acids: CASSLSAEVWQFF.